This T cell receptor (beta chain) was sequenced for a study of radiation and T cells in renal cell carcinoma. Time point here: blood 4 weeks post-SBRT, at nephrectomy. Treatment meaning: 15 Gy SBRT to primary tumor, nephrectomy 4 weeks later. Libraries were prepared by immunoSEQ multiplex PCR; TCRdb keeps only in-frame clonotypes and omits some of them. The repertoire holds some 64,000 clones, 60% to 85% seen once, with around 7% in the top ten. This clone counts as medium-sized. CDR3 size: 14 residues. The ends lost 5 bases at V and 2 bases at J; junction bases unmatched: 4. Per germline, CDR1 MNHEY and CDR2 SMNVEV (reference sequence).

This chain uses TRBV27 with TRBJ2-7, with 9 positions matching TRBD1. The sequence derives from a man between 60 and 75 years old with renal cell carcinoma. The sample in question was blood, obtained from a patient whose treatment included radiotherapy and nephrectomy. The CDR3 spells CASSIRQGAYEQYF. The CDR3 DNA reads as TGTGCCAGCAGTATCCGACAGGGGGCCTACGAGCAGTACTTC.